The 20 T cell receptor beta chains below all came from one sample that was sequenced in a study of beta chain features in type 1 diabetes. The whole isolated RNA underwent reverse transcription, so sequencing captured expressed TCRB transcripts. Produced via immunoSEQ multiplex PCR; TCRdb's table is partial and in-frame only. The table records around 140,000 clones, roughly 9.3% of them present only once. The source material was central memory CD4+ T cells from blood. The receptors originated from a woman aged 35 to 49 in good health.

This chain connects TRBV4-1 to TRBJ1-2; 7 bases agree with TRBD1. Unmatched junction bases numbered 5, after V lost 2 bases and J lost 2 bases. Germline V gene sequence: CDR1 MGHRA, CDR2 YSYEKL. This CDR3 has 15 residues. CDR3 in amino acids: CASSQTGATNYGYTF. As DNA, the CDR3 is TGCGCCAGCAGCCAAACAGGGGCAACCAACTATGGCTACACCTTC.

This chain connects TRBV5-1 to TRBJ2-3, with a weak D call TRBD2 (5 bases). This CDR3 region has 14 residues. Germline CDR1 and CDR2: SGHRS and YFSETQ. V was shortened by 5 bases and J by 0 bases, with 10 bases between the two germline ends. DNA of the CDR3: TGCGCCAGCAGACCCGAGGGTAGCACAGATACGCAGTATTTT. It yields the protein CASRPEGSTDTQYF. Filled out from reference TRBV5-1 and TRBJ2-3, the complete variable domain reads KAGVTQTPRYLIKTRGQQVTLSCSPISGHRSVSWYQQTPGQGLQFLFEYFSETQRNKGNFPGRFSGRQFSNSRSEMNVSTLELGDSALYLCASRPEGSTDTQYFGPGTRLTVL.

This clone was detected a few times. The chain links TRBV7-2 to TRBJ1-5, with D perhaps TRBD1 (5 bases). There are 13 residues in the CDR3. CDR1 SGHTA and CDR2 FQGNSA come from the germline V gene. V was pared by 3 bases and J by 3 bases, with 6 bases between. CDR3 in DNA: TGTGCCAGCAGCTTGGACAACAATCAGCCCCAGCATTTT. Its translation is CASSLDNNQPQHF.

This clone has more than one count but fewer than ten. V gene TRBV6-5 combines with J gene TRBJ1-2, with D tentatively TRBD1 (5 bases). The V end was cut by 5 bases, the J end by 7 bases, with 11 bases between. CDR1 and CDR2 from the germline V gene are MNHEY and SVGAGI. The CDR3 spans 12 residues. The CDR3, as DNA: TGTGCCAGCAGTCGACAAAGGGGTGGCTACACCTTC. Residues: CASSRQRGGYTF.

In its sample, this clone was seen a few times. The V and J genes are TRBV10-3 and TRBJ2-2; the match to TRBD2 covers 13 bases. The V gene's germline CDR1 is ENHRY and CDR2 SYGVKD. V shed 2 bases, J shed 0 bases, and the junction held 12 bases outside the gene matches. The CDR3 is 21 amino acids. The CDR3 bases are TGTGCCATCAGTGAGCAAATCAGGACTAGCGGGAGTGGTTCGAACACCGGGGAGCTGTTTTTT. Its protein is CAISEQIRTSGSGSNTGELFF.

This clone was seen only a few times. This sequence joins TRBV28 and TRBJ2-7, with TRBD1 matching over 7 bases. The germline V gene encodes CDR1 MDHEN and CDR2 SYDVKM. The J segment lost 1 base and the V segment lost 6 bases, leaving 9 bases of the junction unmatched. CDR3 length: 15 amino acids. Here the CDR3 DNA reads TGTGCCAGCAGAACCTCCGGGACAGAGTCCTACGAGCAGTACTTC. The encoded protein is CASRTSGTESYEQYF.

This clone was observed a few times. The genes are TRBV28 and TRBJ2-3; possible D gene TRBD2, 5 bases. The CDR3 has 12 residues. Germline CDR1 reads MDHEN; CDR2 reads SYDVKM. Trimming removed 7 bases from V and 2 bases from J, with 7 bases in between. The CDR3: CASMDSTDTQYF. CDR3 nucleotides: TGTGCCAGCATGGACTCCACAGATACGCAGTATTTT.

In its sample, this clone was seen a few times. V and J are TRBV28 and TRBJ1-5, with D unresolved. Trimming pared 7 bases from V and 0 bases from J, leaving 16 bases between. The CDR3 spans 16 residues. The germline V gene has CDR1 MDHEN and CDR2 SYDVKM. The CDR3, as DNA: TGTGCCAGCACCCCACCCGGTAGCGTTAGCAATCAGCCCCAGCATTTT. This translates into CASTPPGSVSNQPQHF.

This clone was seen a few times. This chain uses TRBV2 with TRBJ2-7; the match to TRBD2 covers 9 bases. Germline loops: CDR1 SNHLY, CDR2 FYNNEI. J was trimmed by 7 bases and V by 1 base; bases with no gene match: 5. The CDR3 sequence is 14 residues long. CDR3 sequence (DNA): TGTGCCAGCAGTGAAGTAGCGGGGGAGGGGGAGCAGTACTTC. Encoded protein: CASSEVAGEGEQYF.

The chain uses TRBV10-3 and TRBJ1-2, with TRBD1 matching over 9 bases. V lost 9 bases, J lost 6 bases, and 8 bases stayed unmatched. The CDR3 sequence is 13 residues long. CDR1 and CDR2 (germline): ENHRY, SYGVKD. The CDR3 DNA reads TGTGCCATGGGTAGACAGGGGGAGGATGGCTACACCTTC. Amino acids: CAMGRQGEDGYTF.

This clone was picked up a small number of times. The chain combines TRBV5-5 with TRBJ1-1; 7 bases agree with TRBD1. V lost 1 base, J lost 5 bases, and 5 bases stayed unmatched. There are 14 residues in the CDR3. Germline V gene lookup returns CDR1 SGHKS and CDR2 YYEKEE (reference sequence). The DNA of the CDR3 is TGTGCCAGCAGCTTGAACAGGGGAGCGACTGAAGCTTTCTTT. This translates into CASSLNRGATEAFF.

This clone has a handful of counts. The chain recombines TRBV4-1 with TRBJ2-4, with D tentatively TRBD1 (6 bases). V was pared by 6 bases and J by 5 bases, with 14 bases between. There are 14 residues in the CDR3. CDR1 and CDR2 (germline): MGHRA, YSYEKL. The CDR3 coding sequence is TGCGCCAGCAGGGATTTAGGGGGACAAAACATTCAGTACTTC. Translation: CASRDLGGQNIQYF.

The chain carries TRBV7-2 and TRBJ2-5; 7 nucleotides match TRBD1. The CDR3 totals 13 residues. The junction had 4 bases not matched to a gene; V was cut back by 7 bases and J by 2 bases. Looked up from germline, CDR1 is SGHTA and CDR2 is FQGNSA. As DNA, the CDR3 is TGTGCCAGCATCCGGGGACAGCAAGAGACCCAGTACTTC. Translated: CASIRGQQETQYF.

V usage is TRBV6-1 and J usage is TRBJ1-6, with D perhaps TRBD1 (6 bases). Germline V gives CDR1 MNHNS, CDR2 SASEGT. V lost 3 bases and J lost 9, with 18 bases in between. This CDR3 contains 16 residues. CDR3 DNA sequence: TGTGCCAGCAGTGAGGTAGCAGGGGACCGGAGTTCACCCCTCCACTTT. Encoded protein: CASSEVAGDRSSPLHF.

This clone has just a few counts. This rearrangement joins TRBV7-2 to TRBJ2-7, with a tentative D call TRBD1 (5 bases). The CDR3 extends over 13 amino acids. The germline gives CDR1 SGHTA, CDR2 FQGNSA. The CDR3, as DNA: TGTGCCAGCAGCCCCACCCTGGAAGTCAGGGATGAGGTC. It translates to CASSPTLEVRDEV.

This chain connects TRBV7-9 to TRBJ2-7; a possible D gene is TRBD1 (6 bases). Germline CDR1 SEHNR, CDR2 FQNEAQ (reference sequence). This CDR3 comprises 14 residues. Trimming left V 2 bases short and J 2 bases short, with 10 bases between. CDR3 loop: CASSLTGTTYEQYF. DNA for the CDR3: TGTGCCAGCAGCTTAACAGGGACCACCTACGAGCAGTACTTC. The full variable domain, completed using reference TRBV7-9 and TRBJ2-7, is DTGVSQNPRHKITKRGQNVTFRCDPISEHNRLYWYRQTLGQGPEFLTYFQNEAQLEKSRLLSDRFSAERPKGSFSTLEIQRTEQGDSAMYLCASSLTGTTYEQYFGPGTRLTVT.

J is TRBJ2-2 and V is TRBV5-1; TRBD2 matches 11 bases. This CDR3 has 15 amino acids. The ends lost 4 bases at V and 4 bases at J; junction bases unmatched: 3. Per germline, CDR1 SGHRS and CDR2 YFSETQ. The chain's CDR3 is CASSTGTSGTGELFF. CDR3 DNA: TGCGCCAGCAGCACGGGGACTAGCGGCACCGGGGAGCTGTTTTTT.

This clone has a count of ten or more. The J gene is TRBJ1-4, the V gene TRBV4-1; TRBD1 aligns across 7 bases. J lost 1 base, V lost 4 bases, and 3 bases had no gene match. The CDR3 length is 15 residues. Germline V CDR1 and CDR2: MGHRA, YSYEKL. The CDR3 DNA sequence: TGCGCCAGCAGCCGTAACAGGGGAACTAATGAAAAACTGTTTTTT. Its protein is CASSRNRGTNEKLFF.

CDR3 region: CASGRAATGYEQYF. The CDR3 DNA reads as TGTGCCAGTGGGAGGGCAGCCACTGGCTACGAGCAGTACTTC. The genes are TRBV19 and TRBJ2-7; 7 positions agree with TRBD2. Trimming at V came to 8 bases and at J to 3 bases, leaving 10 bases not matched to a gene. Per the germline V gene, CDR1 is LNHDA and CDR2 is SQIVND (reference sequence). The CDR3 contains 14 residues.

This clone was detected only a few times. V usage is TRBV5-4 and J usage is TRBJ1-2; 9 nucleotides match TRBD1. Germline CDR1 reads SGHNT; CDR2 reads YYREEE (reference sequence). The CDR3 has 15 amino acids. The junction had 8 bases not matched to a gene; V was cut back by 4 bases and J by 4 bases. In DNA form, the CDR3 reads TGTGCCAGCAGCCGATCGGGACAGGGCATCTATGGCTACACCTTC. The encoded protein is CASSRSGQGIYGYTF.